One and the same sample provided the 18 T cell receptor beta chains below, sequenced in a study of T-cell reconstitution after alpha-beta-depleted transplantation in children. Unique molecular identifiers were incorporated during preparation of the TCRbeta library. In TCRdb, the PCR reads were re-called with MiXCR into one record per CDR3 protein. The sample holds more than 250,000 distinct CDR3 sequences; over 8% are singletons and the top ten take around 10%. This material consisted of PBMCs from the stem cell graft donor, taken from the stem cell graft. Source of these receptors: a human donor who donated a stem cell graft to a child with SCID.

This clonotype was observed many times. The chain uses TRBV20-1 and TRBJ2-1, with D possibly called TRBD1 or TRBD2 (5 bases each). This CDR3 is built from 11 residues. V lost 6 bases, J lost 9 bases, and 12 bases lay in between. CDR1 is DFQATT and CDR2 is SNEGSKA in the germline V gene (reference sequence). The CDR3 DNA is TGCAGTGCCGCCCCAGGGAGTGAGCAGTTCTTC. Translated, it gives CSAAPGSEQFF.

As to this clonotype: A much larger clone differs from this one at a single base, so this may be a read error. The rearrangement uses TRBV27 and TRBJ2-7; 9 bases are shared with TRBD1. The germline V gene encodes CDR1 MNHEY and CDR2 SMNVEV (reference sequence). The CDR3 extends over 14 amino acids. CDR3 in DNA: TGTGGCAGCAGTTTAAGACAGGGGGGGTACGAGCAGTACTTC. Translated: CGSSLRQGGYEQYF.

This clonotype was counted at least ten times. The chain combines TRBV9 with TRBJ2-5, with 8 bases lining up with TRBD2. CDR3 length equals 15 residues. The germline gives CDR1 SGDLS, CDR2 YYNGEE. V was clipped by 3 bases and J by 5 bases; unmatched bases: 9. CDR3 protein: CASSAGTSSWETQYF. The CDR3 DNA is TGTGCCAGCAGCGCTGGGACTAGTTCTTGGGAGACCCAGTACTTC.

The V gene is TRBV7-2, the J gene TRBJ2-2; 13 nucleotides match TRBD2. J lost 3 bases, V lost 5 bases, and 3 bases had no gene match. This CDR3 is built from 16 residues. Germline V gene sequence: CDR1 SGHTA, CDR2 FQGNSA. As DNA, the CDR3 is TGTGCCAGCAGCACTAGCGGGGGGGCATACACCGGGGAGCTGTTTTTT. Its translation: CASSTSGGAYTGELFF.

Notes on this clonotype: A junction end diverges from the germline sequence, so it may reflect a read error. CDR3 in amino acids: CASTHTWELFF. The CDR3 DNA sequence: TGTGCCAGCACCCACACCTGGGAGCTGTTTTTT. This chain uses TRBV3-1 with TRBJ2-2; D gene ambiguous. This CDR3 comprises 11 residues. The germline gives CDR1 LGHDT, CDR2 YNNKEL (reference sequence).

V and J are TRBV18 and TRBJ2-1; a possible D gene is TRBD2 (6 bases). Per germline, CDR1 KGHSH and CDR2 LQKENI. V lost 3 bases to trimming and J lost 0 bases, with 9 bases between them. The length of the CDR3 is 15 residues. As DNA, the CDR3 is TGTGCCAGCTCACCCGGGACTGTCTCCTACAATGAGCAGTTCTTC. It codes for CASSPGTVSYNEQFF.

The V and J genes are TRBV12-3 or TRBV12-4 and TRBJ1-2, with 9 bases matching TRBD1. V shed 6 bases and J 4 bases; nucleotides not matched to a gene: 6. The CDR3 runs 14 residues. The DNA for the CDR3 is TGTGCCAGCAGGAGGACAGGGGTTTCCTATGGCTACACCTTC. Amino acid sequence: CASRRTGVSYGYTF.

This clonotype turned up a few times. The genes are TRBV4-1 and TRBJ2-1, with D uncertain. The CDR3 totals 14 residues. Trimming shortened V by 1 base and J by 5 bases, and 9 bases separated the two germline ends. Per germline, CDR1 MGHRA and CDR2 YSYEKL. The CDR3 bases are TGCGCCAGCAGCCAAGTAGGGCAAGACAATGAGCAGTTCTTC. Amino acid sequence: CASSQVGQDNEQFF.

The rearrangement links TRBV25-1 to TRBJ1-1, with 7 bases fitting TRBD1. Trimming at V came to 3 bases and at J to 5 bases, leaving 6 bases not matched to a gene. CDR1 MGHDK and CDR2 SYGVNS come from the germline V gene. There are 14 residues in the CDR3. The CDR3 sequence is CASSEAQGSTEAFF. The CDR3 DNA reads TGTGCCAGCAGTGAGGCACAGGGGAGTACTGAAGCTTTCTTT. Combining the CDR3 with reference TRBV25-1 and TRBJ1-1 gives the whole variable domain EADIYQTPRYLVIGTGKKITLECSQTMGHDKMYWYQQDPGMELHLIHYSYGVNSTEKGDLSSESTVSRIRTEHFPLTLESARPSHTSQYLCASSEAQGSTEAFFGQGTRLTVV.

The chain recombines TRBV6-6 with TRBJ2-1; possibly TRBD2 for D (6 bases). CDR1 and CDR2 (germline): MNHNY, SVGAGI (reference sequence). The V and J ends lost 8 bases and 3 bases respectively, with 11 bases between them. This CDR3 spans 13 amino acids. The CDR3 nucleotides are TGTGCCAGCGGGGGGAAATACTACAATGAGCAGTTCTTC. It translates to CASGGKYYNEQFF.

The chain is built from TRBV10-3 and TRBJ2-3; TRBD2 agrees at 7 bases. Germline CDR1 is ENHRY and CDR2 is SYGVKD. The CDR3 length is 15 residues. The V gene end was trimmed by 0 bases and the J gene end by 2 bases; junction bases not matched to a gene: 2. The CDR3 nucleotides are TGTGCCATCAGTGAGTCGAAGCGGGACACAGATACGCAGTATTTT. Its translation is CAISESKRDTDTQYF.

This clonotype has just a few counts. This chain connects TRBV9 to TRBJ2-3; TRBD1 matches 8 bases. Germline V gene data show CDR1 as SGDLS and CDR2 as YYNGEE. The junction had 7 bases not matched to a gene; V was cut back by 3 bases and J by 1 base. This CDR3 has 16 amino acids. CDR3: CASSGEDRDGTDTQYF. CDR3 bases: TGTGCCAGCAGCGGAGAGGACAGGGATGGCACAGATACGCAGTATTTT.

V and J are TRBV12-3 or TRBV12-4 and TRBJ2-7, with D uncertain. This CDR3 is 13 amino acids long. With 3 bases removed from V and 6 bases from J, the gap between germline ends came to 12 bases. Here the CDR3 reads CASSLRTPSEQYF. CDR3 DNA: TGTGCCAGCAGTTTGCGCACCCCCTCCGAGCAGTACTTC.

The V gene is TRBV5-1, the J gene TRBJ1-6, with TRBD1 as a possible D gene (5 bases). CDR1 is SGHRS, CDR2 YFSETQ, per germline. Trimming removed 5 bases at V and 13 bases at J, with 16 bases between. The CDR3 has 13 amino acids. CDR3: CASRTGTQSPLHF. CDR3 DNA sequence: TGCGCCAGCAGAACCGGGACCCAATCGCCCCTCCACTTT.

This clonotype was counted ten times or more. The chain combines TRBV15 with TRBJ2-1; 11 bases line up with TRBD1. The CDR3 has 15 amino acids. In germline, CDR1 is LNHNV, CDR2 YYDKDF (reference sequence). Trimming cost V 6 bases and J 4 bases; bases outside gene matches: 5. CDR3 loop: CATSFGQGAYNEQFF. CDR3 in DNA: TGTGCCACCAGTTTCGGACAGGGGGCTTACAATGAGCAGTTCTTC.

In its sample, this clonotype was seen a few times. The genes are TRBV27 and TRBJ2-1, with D perhaps matching TRBD2 (7 bases). The CDR3 totals 13 residues. Germline-derived CDR1 and CDR2 are MNHEY and SMNVEV (reference sequence). V dropped 10 bases and J dropped 9 bases, with 19 bases sitting between them. The CDR3, as DNA: TGTGCCACCTCTAATGGGGGGGCTGGTGAGCAGTTCTTC. This sequence encodes CATSNGGAGEQFF.

This clonotype was detected ten times or more. The chain recombines TRBV20-1 with TRBJ1-2, with D possibly TRBD1 on 6 matching bases. V gave up 4 bases and J gave up 2 bases, with 8 bases separating them. The CDR3 is 12 residues long. Germline CDR1 is DFQATT and CDR2 is SNEGSKA (reference sequence). The CDR3 nucleotides are TGCAGTGCTATAGGGGGAAACTATGGCTACACCTTC. Protein product: CSAIGGNYGYTF.

The chain combines TRBV29-1 with TRBJ2-5, with D possibly matching TRBD1 (6 bases). Trimming took off 6 bases at V and 5 bases at J, with 13 bases between the two ends. This CDR3 comprises 12 residues. CDR1 and CDR2 (germline): SQVTM, ANQGSEA. The CDR3 region is CSVRYRDETQYF. CDR3 coding DNA: TGCAGCGTCCGGTACAGGGACGAGACCCAGTACTTC. The complete variable domain, with remaining parts taken from reference TRBV29-1 and TRBJ2-5, reads SAVISQKPSRDICQRGTSLTIQCQVDSQVTMMFWYRQQPGQSLTLIATANQGSEATYESGFVIDKFPISRPNLTFSTLTVSNMSPEDSSIYLCSVRYRDETQYFGPGTRLLVL.